One and the same sample provided the 29 T cell receptor beta chains below, sequenced in a study of identical twins (dated by TCRdb to 2016 to 2018). Libraries were built with 5' RACE. The sequencer was an Illumina HiSeq 2000. TCRdb trimmed the raw reads at Q25, called clones with MiXCR and kept productive beta chains. Each entry merges the rows of one CDR3 protein and shows their most common DNA and genes. This sample comprises 500,000 to 600,000 distinct CDR3 sequences, less than 25% of them detected only once. The top ten clonotypes cover approximately 0.95% of the sample. These data also featured in a second study, about T cells expressing NK-cell markers.

Sequenced input: CD4+ T cells sorted from blood. Receptors originate from a woman aged 18-29 years in good health.

The chain joins TRBV7-9 to TRBJ1-2; D is ambiguous. With 2 bases removed from V and 6 bases from J, the gap between germline ends came to 7 bases. The germline CDR1 and CDR2 sequences are SEHNR and FQNEAQ (reference sequence). CDR3 length equals 12 residues. Here the CDR3 DNA reads TGTGCCAGCAGCTTATCGTTGGATGGCTACACCTTC. Residues: CASSLSLDGYTF.

This clonotype came up a few times. The gene calls are TRBV7-2 and TRBJ1-1; no clear D gene. The germline gives CDR1 SGHTA, CDR2 FQGNSA. V dropped 5 bases and J dropped 0 bases, with 16 bases sitting between them. The CDR3 consists of 16 residues. CDR3 bases: TGTGCCAGCAGCCGGAATCCGACATTCCTGAACACTGAAGCTTTCTTT. Protein: CASSRNPTFLNTEAFF.

The sample holds a few counts of this clonotype. The genes are TRBV27 and TRBJ2-5, with 11 bases that match TRBD2. Germline V lookup: CDR1 MNHEY, CDR2 SMNVEV (reference sequence). The V segment lost 6 bases and the J segment 2 bases; nucleotides outside the gene matches: 20. The CDR3 spans 20 residues. The CDR3 nucleotides read TGTGCCAGCAGCCCCCTAGGGCGCCTAGCGGGGGGCAGTCGGCAAGAGACCCAGTACTTC. Encoded protein: CASSPLGRLAGGSRQETQYF.

The chain employs TRBV6-1 and TRBJ2-1; 9 bases match TRBD2. The CDR3 is 13 amino acids. The ends lost 8 bases at V and 7 bases at J; junction bases unmatched: 6. Germline assignment: CDR1 MNHNS and CDR2 SASEGT. The CDR3 DNA reads TGTGCCAGCGGGGGCGGGAGGGCGAATGAGCAGTTCTTC. Its protein product is CASGGGRANEQFF.

The table lists this clonotype with a few counts. The V gene is TRBV10-3, the J gene TRBJ2-7, with D tentatively TRBD2 (7 bases). The CDR3 runs to 14 residues. Germline CDR1 reads ENHRY; CDR2 reads SYGVKD. With 10 bases removed from V and 2 bases from J, the gap between germline ends came to 18 bases. The CDR3 DNA reads TGTGCCACGCGCGGGGGACACGGGACCTACGAGCAGTACTTC. Its translation: CATRGGHGTYEQYF.

This sequence joins TRBV10-2 and TRBJ2-3; D remains ambiguous. This CDR3 has 13 residues. V lost 4 bases and J lost 7, with 12 bases in between. CDR1 is WSHSY, CDR2 SAAADI, per germline. The CDR3 region is CASSGGLAHTQYF. CDR3 bases: TGCGCCAGCAGTGGGGGTTTGGCACATACGCAGTATTTT.

V is TRBV4-2 and J is TRBJ2-7; maybe TRBD2 (6 bases). V was trimmed by 2 bases and J by 1 base, leaving 12 bases between them. CDR3 length: 15 amino acids. Per the germline V gene, CDR1 is LGHNA and CDR2 is YNFKEQ. The CDR3 sequence: CASSQLAVGSYEQYF. DNA of the CDR3: TGTGCCAGCAGCCAATTAGCGGTCGGATCCTACGAGCAGTACTTC.

This clonotype was detected a few times. V is TRBV12-3 or TRBV12-4 and J is TRBJ2-4, with D uncertain. The CDR3 extends over 15 amino acids. The ends were cut back, 4 bases at V and 0 bases at J, with 10 bases in the middle. CDR3 in amino acids: CASSSPSIAKNIQYF. The CDR3 DNA sequence: TGTGCCAGCAGTTCCCCCTCGATAGCCAAAAACATTCAGTACTTC.

V usage is TRBV10-3 and J usage is TRBJ2-3; D possibly corresponds to TRBD2 (6 bases). This CDR3 has 13 residues. Germline loops: CDR1 ENHRY, CDR2 SYGVKD. Deletions cut 7 bases from V and 4 bases from J, with 12 bases between. In DNA, the CDR3 is TGTGCCATCAAGGAACCTAGCGCAGATACGCAGTATTTT. As protein: CAIKEPSADTQYF.

In this sample, this clonotype turned up a few times. The rearrangement links TRBV6-1 to TRBJ1-2; D is unclear. The CDR3 has 15 amino acids. In germline, CDR1 is MNHNS, CDR2 SASEGT. V shed 0 bases and J shed 4 bases, with 12 bases lying between them. The CDR3 nucleotides read TGTGCCAGCAGTGAAGCGCAACCCATAACCTATGGCTACACCTTC. It encodes CASSEAQPITYGYTF.

In its sample, this clonotype was seen many times. The genes are TRBV20-1 and TRBJ1-6, with a weak D call TRBD1 (5 bases). V dropped 3 bases and J dropped 4 bases, with 13 bases sitting between them. CDR1 and CDR2 from the germline V gene are DFQATT and SNEGSKA (reference sequence). The CDR3 is made up of 15 amino acids. DNA for the CDR3: TGCAGTGCTAGGTACTCCGGGACGTATAATTCACCCCTCCACTTT. Its protein product is CSARYSGTYNSPLHF.

This clonotype was counted a single time. CDR3 in amino acids: CASSFGPRGEQYF. For the CDR3, the DNA is TGTGCCAGCAGCTTTGGGCCCCGTGGCGAGCAGTACTTC. The rearrangement uses TRBV5-4 and TRBJ2-7; D is uncertain. The CDR3 consists of 13 residues. Germline CDR1 reads SGHNT; CDR2 reads YYREEE (reference sequence). Between the trimmed V and J ends, which lost 2 bases and 6 bases, there was a span of 12 bases.

Only one count was recorded for this clonotype. The CDR3 is CASSSGRGKSYEQYF. CDR3 nucleotides: TGTGCCAGCAGTTCCGGCCGGGGGAAGTCCTACGAGCAGTACTTC. The chain links TRBV7-9 to TRBJ2-7; a weak D match, TRBD2 (6 bases). Looked up from germline, CDR1 is SEHNR and CDR2 is FQNEAQ (reference sequence). The CDR3 is 15 residues long. The germline V and J ends were trimmed by 6 bases and 1 base, with 16 bases remaining between them.

This chain connects TRBV18 to TRBJ1-2; no reliable D call. Per the germline V gene, CDR1 is KGHSH and CDR2 is LQKENI. CDR3 size: 14 residues. The V end was cut by 4 bases, the J end by 5 bases, with 14 bases between. CDR3 sequence: CASSRSGRSYGYTF. DNA for the CDR3: TGTGCCAGCTCACGTTCTGGACGGAGTTATGGCTACACCTTC.

The chain couples TRBV20-1 to TRBJ2-1, with 12 bases fitting TRBD2. V lost 4 bases and J lost 6; bases outside the gene matches: 10. The CDR3 length is 16 residues. Germline loops: CDR1 DFQATT, CDR2 SNEGSKA (reference sequence). The CDR3 loop is CSATTPGLAGPNEQFF. In DNA form, the CDR3 reads TGCAGTGCTACTACCCCCGGACTAGCGGGACCCAATGAGCAGTTCTTC.

In this sample, this clonotype turned up a few times. The CDR3 nucleotides are TGTGCCAGCATTCAGCGGGAGGTGACCGGGGAGCTGTTTTTT. Translation gives CASIQREVTGELFF. The chain couples TRBV12-3 or TRBV12-4 to TRBJ2-2, with 9 nucleotides matching TRBD2. This CDR3 region has 14 residues. V dropped 7 bases and J dropped 5; count of bases not matched to a gene: 5.

This clonotype was seen only a few times. This chain joins TRBV9 and TRBJ2-3, with TRBD2 matching 9 bases. The CDR3 extends over 16 amino acids. Germline V gene lookup returns CDR1 SGDLS and CDR2 YYNGEE. V shed 1 base, J shed 4 bases, and the junction held 7 bases outside the gene matches. The CDR3 region is CASSVRGRATADTQYF. As DNA, the CDR3 is TGTGCCAGCAGCGTACGCGGGAGGGCCACCGCAGATACGCAGTATTTT.

The sample holds a few counts of this clonotype. The rearrangement links TRBV12-5 to TRBJ2-7, with 7 positions matching TRBD2. CDR1 is LGHNT, CDR2 FRNRAP, per germline. The CDR3 has 15 amino acids. Trimming cost V 4 bases and J 2 bases; bases outside gene matches: 8. The CDR3 loop is CASGSVARGAYEQYF. As DNA, the CDR3 is TGTGCTAGTGGTTCGGTAGCACGGGGGGCCTACGAGCAGTACTTC.

The sample holds a few counts of this clonotype. The V call is TRBV12-3 or TRBV12-4, the J call TRBJ2-7; D is perhaps TRBD1 or TRBD2 (5 bases each). The CDR3 totals 14 residues. V lost 7 bases and J lost 6, with 19 bases in between. CDR3 in amino acids: CASTPHGTSGEQYF. CDR3 DNA: TGTGCCAGCACCCCCCACGGGACCTCGGGCGAGCAGTACTTC.

This clonotype showed up just a few times. The chain carries TRBV5-5 and TRBJ2-1; D remains unclear. The germline gives CDR1 SGHKS, CDR2 YYEKEE (reference sequence). The CDR3 extends over 13 amino acids. Between the trimmed V and J ends, which lost 0 bases and 8 bases, there was a span of 9 bases. CDR3 DNA sequence: TGTGCCAGCAGCTTGGCCAGGCCTCATGAGCAGTTCTTC. Translating it yields CASSLARPHEQFF.

The genes are TRBV27 and TRBJ2-7; the match to TRBD2 covers 10 bases. The CDR3 runs to 15 residues. Germline CDR1 is MNHEY and CDR2 is SMNVEV (reference sequence). V trimming: 4 bases; J trimming: 4 bases; junction bases outside the gene matches: 7. CDR3 in DNA: TGTGCCAGCAGTTATTCTAGCGGGGGTTCGTACGAGCAGTACTTC. Translated, it gives CASSYSSGGSYEQYF.

The CDR3 coding sequence is TGTGCCATCGGGATGCAGGGGAATAATTCACCCCTCCACTTT. Its translation is CAIGMQGNNSPLHF. V gene TRBV10-3 combines with J gene TRBJ1-6; a weak D match, TRBD1 (6 bases). This CDR3 is 14 amino acids long. Germline lookup yields CDR1 ENHRY and CDR2 SYGVKD. Trimming pared 8 bases from V and 5 bases from J, leaving 13 bases between.

J is TRBJ2-1 and V is TRBV7-9; D call uncertain. Looked up from germline, CDR1 is SEHNR and CDR2 is FQNEAQ (reference sequence). The CDR3 totals 15 residues. Deletions cut 5 bases from V and 8 bases from J, with 19 bases between. CDR3 coding DNA: TGTGCCAGCAGCCCTCATAAACAATCCCAGCATGAGCAGTTCTTC. It is translated as CASSPHKQSQHEQFF.

This clonotype appeared a few times. This chain joins TRBV20-1 and TRBJ1-1, with D possibly being TRBD1 (5 bases). The CDR3 consists of 11 residues. The ends were cut back, 3 bases at V and 6 bases at J, with 8 bases in the middle. Germline lookup yields CDR1 DFQATT and CDR2 SNEGSKA (reference sequence). CDR3 sequence (DNA): TGCAGTGCTAGTTGGGGGGCTGAAGCTTTCTTT. Amino acid sequence: CSASWGAEAFF.

The chain employs TRBV4-3 and TRBJ2-7; 8 positions match TRBD1. Germline loops: CDR1 LGHNA, CDR2 YSLEER. V was pared by 2 bases and J by 2 bases, with 8 bases of the junction left unmatched. CDR3 length: 16 residues. In DNA, the CDR3 is TGCGCCAGCAGCCAAATAAGAGGGACAGGAGCCTACGAGCAGTACTTC. Translating gives CASSQIRGTGAYEQYF.

The table lists this clonotype with many counts. The chain joins TRBV29-1 to TRBJ1-5, with TRBD1 matching over 7 bases. Germline CDR1 is SQVTM and CDR2 is ANQGSEA. V lost 5 bases, J lost 4 bases, and 2 bases stayed unmatched. The CDR3 extends over 12 amino acids. CDR3 residues: CSVWDRNQPQHF. The CDR3 DNA sequence: TGCAGCGTTTGGGACAGAAATCAGCCCCAGCATTTT.

The sample holds a few counts of this clonotype. V and J are TRBV5-5 and TRBJ2-4; 9 nucleotides line up with TRBD1. The length of the CDR3 is 22 residues. The trim removed 3 bases at V and 0 bases at J, leaving 22 bases unmatched. CDR1 SGHKS and CDR2 YYEKEE come from the germline V gene (reference sequence). Here the CDR3 DNA reads TGTGCCAGCAGCTCGTCCAGGGGCCCGGGACAGGGACCCGATTTAGCCAAAAACATTCAGTACTTC. As protein: CASSSSRGPGQGPDLAKNIQYF.

V usage is TRBV4-3 and J usage is TRBJ1-1, with unresolved D. The CDR3 is 13 amino acids. Trimming left V 0 bases short and J 11 bases short, with 13 bases between. The germline V gene encodes CDR1 LGHNA and CDR2 YSLEER. CDR3 nucleotide sequence: TGCGCCAGCAGCCAAGATTTTGGATCCGACGCTTTCTTT. Protein sequence: CASSQDFGSDAFF.

The rearrangement uses TRBV27 and TRBJ2-3; weak D call: TRBD2 (6 bases). Germline CDR1 and CDR2: MNHEY and SMNVEV (reference sequence). This CDR3 has 14 amino acids. Trimming removed 3 bases from V and 2 bases from J, with 9 bases in between. The CDR3 DNA reads as TGTGCCAGCAGTTTGCGGGACCCCACAGATACGCAGTATTTT. Translation: CASSLRDPTDTQYF.